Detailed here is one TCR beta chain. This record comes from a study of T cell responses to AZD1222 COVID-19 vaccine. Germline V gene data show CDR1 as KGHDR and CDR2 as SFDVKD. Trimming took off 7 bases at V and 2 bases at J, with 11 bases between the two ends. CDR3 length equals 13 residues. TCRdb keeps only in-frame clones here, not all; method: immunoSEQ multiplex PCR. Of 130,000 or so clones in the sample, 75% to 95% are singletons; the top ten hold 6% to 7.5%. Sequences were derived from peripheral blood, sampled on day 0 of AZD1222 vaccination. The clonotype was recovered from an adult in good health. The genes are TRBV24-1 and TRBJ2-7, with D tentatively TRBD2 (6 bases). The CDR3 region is CATSGTPTYEQYF. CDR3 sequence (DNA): TGTGCCACCAGCGGGACTCCTACCTACGAGCAGTACTTC.